The 18 T cell receptor beta chains below all came from one sample that was sequenced in a study of blood T cell repertoires in COVID-19 (TCRdb year 2020). Libraries were built with the immunoSEQ multiplex PCR assay. This immuneACCESS table, as held by TCRdb, lists in-frame sequences with V and J called but not all clones. Of the missing ones, under half trace to an unresolved V gene in checked studies; the others have no known cause. This sample comprises 210,000 or so clones, 84% of them detected only once. Under 2% of the sample is held by the ten biggest clonotypes. Input material: PBMCs or T cells enriched from blood (not recorded which). The origin of the receptors is a man aged 60 to 69 who had recovered from COVID-19.

V gene TRBV7-2 combines with J gene TRBJ2-1; D possibly corresponds to TRBD2 (6 bases). The CDR3 covers 14 residues. V lost 5 bases to trimming and J lost 5 bases, with 13 bases between them. CDR1 is SGHTA, CDR2 FQGNSA, per germline. As DNA, the CDR3 is TGTGCCAGCAGCCCGTACGGGGGAGACAATGAGCAGTTCTTC. The encoded protein is CASSPYGGDNEQFF.

This clone was counted a few times. This chain joins TRBV19 and TRBJ1-5, with 10 bases fitting TRBD1. CDR3 size: 16 residues. V gave up 5 bases and J gave up 3 bases; unmatched junction bases: 7. The germline gives CDR1 LNHDA, CDR2 SQIVND (reference sequence). The CDR3, as DNA: TGTGCCAGTAGTGCCTGGACAGGGGGAAACAATCAGCCCCAGCATTTT. Translated, it gives CASSAWTGGNNQPQHF.

As for this clone: At one of its ends the junction is not consistent with the germline gene, which may arise from a read error. The chain couples TRBV9 to TRBJ1-2; D possibly corresponds to TRBD1 (6 bases). This CDR3 has 12 amino acids. Germline CDR1 is SGDLS and CDR2 is YYNGEE. CDR3 DNA sequence: TGTGCCAGCAGCGTAGGGACAGACGGGCCCCGCTTC. It is translated as CASSVGTDGPRF.

The chain has TRBV4-3 and TRBJ2-3; TRBD2 matches 11 bases. With 1 base clipped from V and 5 bases from J, the junction kept 11 bases outside the gene matches. The CDR3 covers 18 residues. Per the germline V gene, CDR1 is LGHNA and CDR2 is YSLEER. The DNA of the CDR3 is TGCGCCAGCAGCCAAGTTAGCGGGGGGGCCGGTGGAAAAGATACGCAGTATTTT. This translates into CASSQVSGGAGGKDTQYF.

V is TRBV15 and J is TRBJ2-3; TRBD2 agrees at 8 bases. The CDR3 is 18 amino acids. Germline CDR1 LNHNV, CDR2 YYDKDF (reference sequence). V lost 2 bases to trimming and J lost 2 bases; unmatched junction nucleotides: 12. CDR3 sequence: CATSRRGSGGLLTDTQYF. The CDR3, as DNA: TGTGCCACCAGCAGAAGGGGGAGCGGGGGCCTACTCACAGATACGCAGTATTTT.

V is TRBV13 and J is TRBJ1-1; D is possibly TRBD1 (5 bases). This CDR3 is 16 amino acids long. Trimming took off 5 bases at V and 3 bases at J, with 19 bases between the two ends. Germline V lookup: CDR1 PRHDT, CDR2 FYEKMQ (reference sequence). The DNA of the CDR3 is TGTGCCAGCAGCGAAGCCCAGGGAGGGGTGTACACTGAAGCTTTCTTT. Protein product: CASSEAQGGVYTEAFF.

The chain carries TRBV27 and TRBJ1-5; D possibly corresponds to TRBD1 (6 bases). The V end lost 8 bases, the J end lost 3 bases, and 14 bases lay between the germline ends. Germline CDR1 and CDR2: MNHEY and SMNVEV (reference sequence). This CDR3 region has 14 residues. The CDR3 here is CASSRGGPNQPQHF. The CDR3 DNA reads TGTGCCAGCTCAAGAGGGGGTCCCAATCAGCCCCAGCATTTT.

The rearrangement links TRBV18 to TRBJ2-3, with 11 bases lining up with TRBD2. The CDR3 extends over 13 amino acids. Germline V gives CDR1 KGHSH, CDR2 LQKENI. V lost 3 bases, J lost 9 bases, and 2 bases stayed unmatched. The CDR3 DNA reads TGTGCCAGCTCACCCACTAGCGGGGGAACGCAGTATTTT. Protein sequence: CASSPTSGGTQYF.

V gene TRBV7-9 combines with J gene TRBJ1-6; 8 bases agree with TRBD1. V dropped 3 bases and J dropped 6; count of bases not matched to a gene: 1. Germline V lookup: CDR1 SEHNR, CDR2 FQNEAQ (reference sequence). This CDR3 region has 14 residues. The DNA of the CDR3 is TGTGCCAGCAGCTTGACAGGGGCTAATTCACCCCTCCACTTT. This translates into CASSLTGANSPLHF.

In the case of this clone: The same CDR3 can be traced to other DNA sequences in this sample. The chain employs TRBV7-9 and TRBJ2-3; 7 positions agree with TRBD2. V was pared by 5 bases and J by 2 bases, with 4 bases of the junction left unmatched. CDR1 SEHNR and CDR2 FQNEAQ come from the germline V gene (reference sequence). The CDR3 extends over 14 amino acids. In DNA, the CDR3 is TGTGCCAGCAGCCGAAGCGGGAACACAGATACGCAGTATTTT. Protein: CASSRSGNTDTQYF. The complete variable domain, with remaining parts taken from reference TRBV7-9 and TRBJ2-3, reads DTGVSQNPRHKITKRGQNVTFRCDPISEHNRLYWYRQTLGQGPEFLTYFQNEAQLEKSRLLSDRFSAERPKGSFSTLEIQRTEQGDSAMYLCASSRSGNTDTQYFGPGTRLTVL.

This chain connects TRBV11-2 to TRBJ1-2; tentative D call: TRBD1 (5 bases). The CDR3 totals 12 residues. Trimming removed 5 bases at V and 8 bases at J, with 12 bases between. Germline loops: CDR1 SGHAT, CDR2 FQNNGV. CDR3 residues: CASSAEGRGYTF. The CDR3 nucleotides read TGTGCCAGCAGCGCAGAGGGGAGGGGCTACACCTTC.

The J gene is TRBJ1-5, the V gene TRBV5-8, with TRBD1 as a possible D gene (5 bases). V dropped 0 bases and J dropped 1 base, with 14 bases sitting between them. This CDR3 contains 17 residues. CDR1 is SGHTS, CDR2 YDEGEE, per germline. CDR3 nucleotides: TGTGCCAGCAGCTTGGTTTTGGGGGGACTGAGCAATCAGCCCCAGCATTTT. It yields the protein CASSLVLGGLSNQPQHF.

This rearrangement joins TRBV4-2 to TRBJ1-6; the match to TRBD1 covers 8 bases. CDR3 length: 16 residues. Germline-derived CDR1 and CDR2 are LGHNA and YNFKEQ. After removal of 0 bases from V and 6 bases from J, the junction contained 4 bases not matched to a gene. The CDR3, as DNA: TGTGCCAGCAGCCAAGATCAGGGGGCGGCTAATTCACCCCTCCACTTT. This sequence encodes CASSQDQGAANSPLHF.

The V call is TRBV30, the J call TRBJ1-5, with 7 nucleotides matching TRBD1. In germline, CDR1 is GTSNPN, CDR2 SVGIG (reference sequence). The CDR3 has 16 residues. Trimming at V came to 3 bases and at J to 0 bases, leaving 8 bases not matched to a gene. The CDR3, as DNA: TGTGCCTGGAGCGAAGGGACAGCATATAGCAATCAGCCCCAGCATTTT. Amino acids: CAWSEGTAYSNQPQHF.

V usage is TRBV19 and J usage is TRBJ1-1, with D maybe TRBD1 (5 bases). The ends were cut back, 6 bases at V and 5 bases at J, with 16 bases in the middle. The V gene's germline CDR1 is LNHDA and CDR2 SQIVND (reference sequence). The CDR3 is 14 residues long. As DNA, the CDR3 is TGTGCCAGTAGAACCGGGGGGAGAGGAACTGAAGCTTTCTTT. It specifies CASRTGGRGTEAFF. Supplemented by reference TRBV19 and TRBJ1-1, the full variable domain reads DGGITQSPKYLFRKEGQNVTLSCEQNLNHDAMYWYRQDPGQGLRLIYYSQIVNDFQKGDIAEGYSVSREKKESFPLTVTSAQKNPTAFYLCASRTGGRGTEAFFGQGTRLTVV.

This clone was detected only once. The V gene is TRBV3-1 (or the pseudogene TRBV3-2), the J gene TRBJ2-7; 13 nucleotides align to TRBD2. This CDR3 has 18 residues. Trimming took 0 bases from V and 3 from J; bases not matched to a gene: 8. Germline V CDR1 and CDR2: LGHDT, YNNKEL (reference sequence). The CDR3 DNA reads as TGTGCCAGCAGCCAAGAACCCCGACTAGCGGGGGGCCTCTACGAGCAGTACTTC. Protein product: CASSQEPRLAGGLYEQYF.

The chain recombines TRBV6-5 with TRBJ1-4, with 9 bases matching TRBD1. CDR1 and CDR2 from the germline V gene are MNHEY and SVGAGI. The CDR3 spans 13 residues. Unmatched junction bases numbered 5, after V lost 7 bases and J lost 8 bases. CDR3 protein: CASTRQGGEKLFF. The CDR3 bases are TGTGCCAGCACACGACAGGGGGGAGAAAAACTGTTTTTT.

The chain joins TRBV3-1 (or the pseudogene TRBV3-2) to TRBJ2-3, with 8 positions matching TRBD2. Germline CDR1 and CDR2: LGHDT and YNNKEL (reference sequence). The CDR3 covers 17 residues. After removal of 5 bases from V and 2 bases from J, the junction contained 12 bases not matched to a gene. The CDR3 sequence: CASSLPLGGGPTDTQYF. The CDR3 nucleotides read TGTGCCAGCAGCTTACCTCTCGGGGGGGGCCCCACAGATACGCAGTATTTT.